The 18 T cell receptor beta chains below all came from one sample that was sequenced in a study of CD8+ T cells in alopecia areata. cDNA serving as the sequencing template came from extracted, reverse transcribed RNA. Measured with immunoSEQ multiplex PCR; TCRdb has only the in-frame clones, and not every one. This table holds 110,000 or so clones, roughly 63% found once. The treatment is: oral pan-JAK inhibitor, 5-10 mg twice daily. The specimen comprised CD8+ T cells sorted from blood, sampled at week 4, from a patient treated with tofacitinib. The receptors stem from a human donor with alopecia areata.

This chain connects TRBV30 to TRBJ2-7; TRBD2 matches at 7 bases. Germline V gene sequence: CDR1 GTSNPN, CDR2 SVGIG (reference sequence). Trimming cost V 3 bases and J 8 bases; bases outside gene matches: 7. The CDR3 sequence is 12 residues long. The CDR3 DNA reads TGTGCCTGGAGCCGGGGGGAGCTCAAGCAGTACTTC. Amino acids: CAWSRGELKQYF.

The chain combines TRBV7-9 with TRBJ2-7, with D possibly matching TRBD2 (7 bases). CDR3 size: 15 residues. V shed 5 bases and J shed 2 bases, with 16 bases lying between them. CDR1 SEHNR and CDR2 FQNEAQ come from the germline V gene (reference sequence). DNA for the CDR3: TGTGCCAGCAGCCCTCCTGGGGGGGGCCCCTACGAGCAGTACTTC. It specifies CASSPPGGGPYEQYF.

The rearrangement uses TRBV29-1 and TRBJ1-5, with 12 bases fitting TRBD1. The germline CDR1 and CDR2 sequences are SQVTM and ANQGSEA. V gave up 3 bases and J gave up 7 bases; unmatched junction bases: 7. This CDR3 spans 15 amino acids. Written as DNA, the CDR3 is TGCAGCGTTGATCTGGGACAGGGGGCCGGGCAGCCCCAGCATTTT. This translates into CSVDLGQGAGQPQHF. The full variable domain, with the rest looked up from reference TRBV29-1 and TRBJ1-5, is SAVISQKPSRDICQRGTSLTIQCQVDSQVTMMFWYRQQPGQSLTLIATANQGSEATYESGFVIDKFPISRPNLTFSTLTVSNMSPEDSSIYLCSVDLGQGAGQPQHFGDGTRLSIL.

Of note for this clone: Other DNA sequences in this specimen translate into the identical CDR3. This CDR3 is CASSLVPGELFF. DNA of the CDR3: TGTGCCAGCAGCTTAGTACCCGGGGAGCTGTTTTTT. V usage is TRBV7-9 and J usage is TRBJ2-2; no reliable D call. Germline V gene lookup returns CDR1 SEHNR and CDR2 FQNEAQ (reference sequence). The CDR3 runs 12 residues. Trimming cost V 1 base and J 6 bases, with 3 bases left between them. Based on the CDR3 plus reference TRBV7-9 and TRBJ2-2, the full variable domain is DTGVSQNPRHKITKRGQNVTFRCDPISEHNRLYWYRQTLGQGPEFLTYFQNEAQLEKSRLLSDRFSAERPKGSFSTLEIQRTEQGDSAMYLCASSLVPGELFFGEGSRLTVL.

This clone occurred a few times. This chain connects TRBV5-4 to TRBJ2-1, with D perhaps given as TRBD1 or TRBD2 (6 bases each). This CDR3 comprises 17 residues. Looked up from germline, CDR1 is SGHNT and CDR2 is YYREEE (reference sequence). V lost 2 bases, J lost 7 bases, and 22 bases lay in between. Here the CDR3 DNA reads TGTGCCAGCAGCTTAGCGGGTAGTCCGGGTCAGGGGAATGAGCAGTTCTTC. Its protein is CASSLAGSPGQGNEQFF.

The chain couples TRBV29-1 to TRBJ2-2; tentative D call: TRBD2 (5 bases). CDR1 is SQVTM, CDR2 ANQGSEA, per germline. Trimming took 7 bases from V and 3 from J, leaving 12 bases between them. The CDR3 length is 13 residues. The CDR3 DNA reads TGCAGCGCCCGGACGGGGTACACCGGGGAGCTGTTTTTT. This gives the protein CSARTGYTGELFF.

The gene calls are TRBV27 and TRBJ2-2, with D possibly matching TRBD2 (5 bases). Trimming shortened V by 7 bases and J by 5 bases, and 14 bases separated the two germline ends. In germline, CDR1 is MNHEY, CDR2 SMNVEV (reference sequence). The CDR3 spans 14 residues. The CDR3 sequence: CASTLNRRTGELFF. DNA of the CDR3: TGTGCCAGCACCCTTAACCGGAGGACCGGGGAGCTGTTTTTT.

The CDR3: CATSTGGEGRYEQFF. For the CDR3, the DNA is TGTGCCACCAGCACGGGCGGGGAAGGGCGCTATGAGCAGTTCTTC. V is TRBV15 and J is TRBJ2-1, with D tentatively TRBD2 (6 bases). Germline assignment: CDR1 LNHNV and CDR2 YYDKDF (reference sequence). V was clipped by 4 bases and J by 8 bases, with 18 bases between them. The CDR3 is 15 amino acids.

The V gene is TRBV27, the J gene TRBJ2-1, with 10 bases matching TRBD2. Germline V gene data show CDR1 as MNHEY and CDR2 as SMNVEV (reference sequence). The J segment lost 8 bases and the V segment lost 7 bases, leaving 2 bases of the junction unmatched. The CDR3 totals 12 residues. DNA for the CDR3: TGTGCCAGCAACGGACTAGCGGATGAGCAGTTCTTC. Translating it yields CASNGLADEQFF.

The J gene is TRBJ1-2, the V gene TRBV4-1; maybe TRBD1 (5 bases). V lost 0 bases, J lost 2 bases, and 19 bases lay in between. This CDR3 has 18 amino acids. The germline CDR1 and CDR2 sequences are MGHRA and YSYEKL. The CDR3 protein is CASSQESLGEGTNYGYTF. The CDR3 region has the DNA TGCGCCAGCAGCCAAGAATCCCTTGGGGAAGGGACCAACTATGGCTACACCTTC.

J is TRBJ2-7 and V is TRBV29-1; TRBD1 might be the D (6 bases). The length of the CDR3 is 13 residues. Germline V gives CDR1 SQVTM, CDR2 ANQGSEA. Trimming pared 4 bases from V and 3 bases from J, leaving 13 bases between. The CDR3 DNA is TGCAGCGTTGTCTGGACAGCAAACTACGAGCAGTACTTC. Its translation is CSVVWTANYEQYF.

The V call is TRBV13, the J call TRBJ2-1; 8 nucleotides match TRBD1. There are 15 residues in the CDR3. Germline V gene lookup returns CDR1 PRHDT and CDR2 FYEKMQ (reference sequence). V lost 1 base to trimming and J lost 6 bases; unmatched junction nucleotides: 5. The DNA for the CDR3 is TGTGCCAGCAGCTTAGAGGACAGGGCCAGCAATGAGCAGTTCTTC. Amino acid sequence: CASSLEDRASNEQFF.

V is TRBV29-1 and J is TRBJ2-2, with D possibly TRBD1 on 5 matching bases. CDR3 length: 13 amino acids. Germline values: CDR1 SQVTM, CDR2 ANQGSEA. As DNA, the CDR3 is TGCGGCAGTTATACAGGATCCACCGGGGAGCTGTTTTTT. It is translated as CGSYTGSTGELFF.

The gene calls are TRBV27 and TRBJ1-2, with D perhaps TRBD1 (6 bases). The CDR3 length is 15 residues. Per the germline V gene, CDR1 is MNHEY and CDR2 is SMNVEV (reference sequence). V was cut by 0 bases and J by 6 bases, with 14 bases left in between. CDR3 in amino acids: CASSLSPGSGDGYTF. The CDR3 DNA is TGTGCCAGCAGTTTATCCCCCGGGTCAGGGGATGGCTACACCTTC.

The chain has TRBV7-9 and TRBJ2-1; 8 bases map to TRBD1. After removal of 5 bases from V and 7 bases from J, the junction contained 13 bases not matched to a gene. This CDR3 region has 16 residues. Germline V gives CDR1 SEHNR, CDR2 FQNEAQ (reference sequence). For the CDR3, the DNA is TGTGCCAGCAGCAGCCCAGGGGGCGCCCCGGGGAATGAGCAGTTCTTC. Amino acid sequence: CASSSPGGAPGNEQFF. Together with reference TRBV7-9 and TRBJ2-1, the CDR3 gives the full variable domain: DTGVSQNPRHKITKRGQNVTFRCDPISEHNRLYWYRQTLGQGPEFLTYFQNEAQLEKSRLLSDRFSAERPKGSFSTLEIQRTEQGDSAMYLCASSSPGGAPGNEQFFGPGTRLTVL.

This chain connects TRBV15 to TRBJ1-6, with unresolved D. Germline V gene data show CDR1 as LNHNV and CDR2 as YYDKDF (reference sequence). The V end lost 0 bases, the J end lost 9 bases, and 12 bases lay between the germline ends. The CDR3 contains 15 residues. CDR3 DNA sequence: TGTGCCACCAGCAGAGATAAGACGGCGGGTTCACCCCTCCACTTT. Amino acids: CATSRDKTAGSPLHF.

There are a few counts of this clone. This chain links TRBV29-1 with TRBJ2-7, with TRBD2 as a possible D gene (5 bases). V was shortened by 7 bases and J by 5 bases, with 18 bases between the two germline ends. Germline V gene sequence: CDR1 SQVTM, CDR2 ANQGSEA. The CDR3 is 13 amino acids. CDR3 DNA sequence: TGCAGCGCTGTGATCGAGGGTTCCCACGAGCAGTACTTC. Translation gives CSAVIEGSHEQYF.

The rearrangement uses TRBV7-9 and TRBJ2-2; D is unresolved. The CDR3 contains 11 residues. Trimming removed 5 bases from V and 9 bases from J, with 7 bases in between. CDR1 is SEHNR and CDR2 is FQNEAQ in the germline V gene (reference sequence). CDR3 in DNA: TGTGCCAGCAGCCCCGGACGGGAGCTGTTTTTT. As protein: CASSPGRELFF.